This T cell receptor (beta chain) was observed in a study of blood T cell repertoires in COVID-19. Study-wide context: T cells, B-cell-depleted T cells, or PBMCs supplied cDNA or gDNA.

In the original processing: The authors estimated nucleated cell counts from reference gene primer amplification. Data came from immunoSEQ multiplex PCR; TCRdb stores just in-frame clones and leaves some out. The V and J calls and the clone size are those of that table, but D and trimming were determined from the DNA. There are roughly 380,000 clones in the sample; approximately 89% occur only once, and 1.3% lies in the top ten. All enrollees were about 18 to 89 years old and from roughly 26 US areas. Germline lookup yields CDR1 LNHDA and CDR2 SQIVND (reference sequence). Trimming cost V 1 base and J 5 bases; bases outside gene matches: 4. This CDR3 contains 14 residues. Comment on this clone: This CDR3 is also generated by other DNA sequences in the sample.

The sample consisted of PBMCs or T cells enriched from blood (not recorded which). The chain uses TRBV19 and TRBJ1-1; 7 bases are a match to TRBD1. The sequence derives from a young man who had recovered from COVID-19. The CDR3 loop reads CASSIGTGNTEAFF. The DNA for the CDR3 is TGTGCCAGTAGTATAGGGACAGGAAATACTGAAGCTTTCTTT.